The next 2 T cell receptor beta chains were all read from a single sample in a study of blood T cell repertoires in COVID-19. Method: immunoSEQ multiplex PCR; TCRdb's copy keeps in-frame clones and lacks some. The sample records tens of thousands of clones, more than 70% being singletons. The sequenced sample was peripheral blood. The receptors shown here come from a middle-aged man with active COVID-19.

The genes are TRBV6-5 and TRBJ2-2; possibly TRBD1 for D (6 bases). Trimming stripped 6 bases from V and 7 bases from J, with 15 bases between. Germline V gene data show CDR1 as MNHEY and CDR2 as SVGAGI. The CDR3 totals 14 residues. Here the CDR3 DNA reads TGTGCCAGCAGAACAGGGCAACGGGTCGGGGAGCTGTTTTTT. Protein sequence: CASRTGQRVGELFF.

The J gene is TRBJ2-3, the V gene TRBV2; a possible D gene is TRBD1 (5 bases). V lost 3 bases to trimming and J lost 3 bases, with 7 bases between them. CDR1 is SNHLY, CDR2 FYNNEI, per germline. There are 13 residues in the CDR3. The CDR3 loop is CASSDQGTDTQYF. CDR3 sequence (DNA): TGTGCCAGCAGTGACCAGGGAACAGATACGCAGTATTTT.